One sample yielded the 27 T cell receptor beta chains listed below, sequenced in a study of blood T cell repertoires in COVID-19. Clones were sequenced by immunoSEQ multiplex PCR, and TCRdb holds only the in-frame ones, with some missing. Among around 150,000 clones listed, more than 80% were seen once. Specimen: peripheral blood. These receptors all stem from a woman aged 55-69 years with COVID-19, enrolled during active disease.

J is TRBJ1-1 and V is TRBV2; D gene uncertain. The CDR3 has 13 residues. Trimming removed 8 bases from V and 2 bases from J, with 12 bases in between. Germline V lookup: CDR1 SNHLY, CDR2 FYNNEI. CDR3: CASSAGRNTEAFF. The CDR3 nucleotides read TGTGCCAGCTCCGCGGGTAGAAACACTGAAGCTTTCTTT.

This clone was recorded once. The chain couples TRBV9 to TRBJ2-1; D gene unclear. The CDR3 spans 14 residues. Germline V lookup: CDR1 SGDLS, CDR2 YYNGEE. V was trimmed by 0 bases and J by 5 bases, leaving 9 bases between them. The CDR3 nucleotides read TGTGCCAGCAGCGTAGTTGTAGAGAACAATGAGCAGTTCTTC. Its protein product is CASSVVVENNEQFF. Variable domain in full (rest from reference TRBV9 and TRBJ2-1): DSGVTQTPKHLITATGQRVTLRCSPRSGDLSVYWYQQSLDQGLQFLIQYYNGEERAKGNILERFSAQQFPDLHSELNLSSLELGDSALYFCASSVVVENNEQFFGPGTRLTVL.

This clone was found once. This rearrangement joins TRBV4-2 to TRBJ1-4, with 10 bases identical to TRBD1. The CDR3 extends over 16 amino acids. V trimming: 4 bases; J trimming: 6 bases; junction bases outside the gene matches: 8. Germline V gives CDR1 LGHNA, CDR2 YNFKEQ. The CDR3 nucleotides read TGTGCCAGCAGCCCGACCCCCGGGACAGGGGATGAAAAACTGTTTTTT. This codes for CASSPTPGTGDEKLFF.

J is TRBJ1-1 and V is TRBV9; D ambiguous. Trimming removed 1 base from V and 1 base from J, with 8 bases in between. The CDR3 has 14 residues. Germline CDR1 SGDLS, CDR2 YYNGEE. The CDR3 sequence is CASSVLGTNTEAFF. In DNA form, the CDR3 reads TGTGCCAGCAGCGTACTTGGCACGAACACTGAAGCTTTCTTT.

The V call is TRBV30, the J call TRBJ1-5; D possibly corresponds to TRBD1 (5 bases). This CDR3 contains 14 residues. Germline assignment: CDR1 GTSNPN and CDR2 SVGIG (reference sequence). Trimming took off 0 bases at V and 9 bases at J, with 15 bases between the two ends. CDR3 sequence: CAWSVGRETGPQHF. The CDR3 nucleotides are TGTGCCTGGAGTGTAGGCAGGGAAACGGGGCCCCAGCATTTT.

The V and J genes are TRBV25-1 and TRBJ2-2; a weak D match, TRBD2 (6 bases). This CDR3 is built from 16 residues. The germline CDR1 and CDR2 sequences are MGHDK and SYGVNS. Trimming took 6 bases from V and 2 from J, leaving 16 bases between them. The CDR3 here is CASSPFGGFNTGELFF. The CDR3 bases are TGTGCCAGCAGCCCTTTTGGGGGGTTTAACACCGGGGAGCTGTTTTTT.

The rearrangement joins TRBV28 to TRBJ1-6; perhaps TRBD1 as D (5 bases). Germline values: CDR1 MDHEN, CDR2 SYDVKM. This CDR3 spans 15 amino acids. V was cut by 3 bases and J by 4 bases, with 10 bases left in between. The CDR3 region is CASSFGGVYNSPLHF. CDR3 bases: TGTGCCAGCAGTTTTGGGGGGGTATATAATTCACCCCTCCACTTT.

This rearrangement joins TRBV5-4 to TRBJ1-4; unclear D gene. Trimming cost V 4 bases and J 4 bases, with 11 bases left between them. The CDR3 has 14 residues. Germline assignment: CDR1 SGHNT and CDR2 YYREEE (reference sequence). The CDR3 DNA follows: TGTGCCAGCAGCCCCTCGGGAGGTAATGAAAAACTGTTTTTT. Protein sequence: CASSPSGGNEKLFF.

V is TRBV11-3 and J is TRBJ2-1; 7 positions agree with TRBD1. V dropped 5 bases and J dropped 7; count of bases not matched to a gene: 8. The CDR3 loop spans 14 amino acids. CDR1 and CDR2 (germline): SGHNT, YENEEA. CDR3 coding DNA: TGTGCCAGCAGCCAACAGGGGTTAGGAAATGAGCAGTTCTTC. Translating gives CASSQQGLGNEQFF.

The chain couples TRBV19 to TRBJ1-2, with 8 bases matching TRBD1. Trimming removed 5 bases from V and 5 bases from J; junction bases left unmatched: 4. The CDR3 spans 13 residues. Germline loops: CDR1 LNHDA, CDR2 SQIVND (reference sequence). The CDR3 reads CASSAGTGYGYTF. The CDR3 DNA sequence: TGTGCCAGTAGTGCAGGGACAGGTTATGGCTACACCTTC.

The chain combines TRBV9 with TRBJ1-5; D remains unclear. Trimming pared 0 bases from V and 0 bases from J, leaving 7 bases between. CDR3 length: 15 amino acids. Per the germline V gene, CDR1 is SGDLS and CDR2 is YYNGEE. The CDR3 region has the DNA TGTGCCAGCAGCGTAGGAGGGAATAGCAATCAGCCCCAGCATTTT. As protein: CASSVGGNSNQPQHF.

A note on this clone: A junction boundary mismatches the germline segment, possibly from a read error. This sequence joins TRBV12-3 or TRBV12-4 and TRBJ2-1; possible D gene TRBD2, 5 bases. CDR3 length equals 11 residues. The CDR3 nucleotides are TGTGCCAGCACCAGAACCCGGGAAAGCATCTTC. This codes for CASTRTRESIF.

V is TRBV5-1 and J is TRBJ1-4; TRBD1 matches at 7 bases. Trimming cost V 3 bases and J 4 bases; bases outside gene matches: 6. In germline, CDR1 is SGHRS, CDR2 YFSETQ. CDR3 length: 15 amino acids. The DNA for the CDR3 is TGCGCCAGCAGCTCGCTCCGGGACAGTAATGAAAAACTGTTTTTT. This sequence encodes CASSSLRDSNEKLFF.

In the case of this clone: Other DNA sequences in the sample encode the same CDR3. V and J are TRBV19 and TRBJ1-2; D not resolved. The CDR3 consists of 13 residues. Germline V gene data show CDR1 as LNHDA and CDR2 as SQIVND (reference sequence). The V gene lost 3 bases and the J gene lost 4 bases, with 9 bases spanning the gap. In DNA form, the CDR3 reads TGTGCCAGTAGTATTTCGGGAAGCTATGGCTACACCTTC. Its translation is CASSISGSYGYTF.

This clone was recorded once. The CDR3 reads CATTTTGGRTGELFF. CDR3 bases: TGTGCCACCACAACCACAGGGGGCAGAACCGGGGAGCTGTTTTTT. The chain joins TRBV6-5 to TRBJ2-2, with 9 nucleotides matching TRBD1. V shed 10 bases, J shed 5 bases, and the junction held 11 bases outside the gene matches. Germline V gives CDR1 MNHEY, CDR2 SVGAGI. This CDR3 contains 15 residues.

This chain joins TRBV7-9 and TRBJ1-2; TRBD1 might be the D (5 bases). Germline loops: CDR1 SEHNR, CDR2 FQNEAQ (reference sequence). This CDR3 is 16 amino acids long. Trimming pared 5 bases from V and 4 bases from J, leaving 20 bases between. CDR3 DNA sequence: TGTGCCAGCAGCAACGGACAAGGGAATTCCGCCTATGGCTACACCTTC. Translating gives CASSNGQGNSAYGYTF.

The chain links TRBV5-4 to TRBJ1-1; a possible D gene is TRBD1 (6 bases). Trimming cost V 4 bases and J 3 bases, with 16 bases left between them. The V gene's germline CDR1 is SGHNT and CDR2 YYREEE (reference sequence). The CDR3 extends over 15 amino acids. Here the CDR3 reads CASSLLGARDTEAFF. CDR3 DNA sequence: TGTGCCAGCAGCCTGCTGGGGGCGCGGGACACTGAAGCTTTCTTT.

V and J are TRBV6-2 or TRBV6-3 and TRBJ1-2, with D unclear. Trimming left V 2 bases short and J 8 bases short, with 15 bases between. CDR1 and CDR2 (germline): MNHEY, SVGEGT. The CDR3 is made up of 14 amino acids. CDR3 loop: CASSYRGDAGGYTF. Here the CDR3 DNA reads TGTGCCAGCAGTTACCGGGGTGATGCTGGCGGCTACACCTTC.

The DNA for the CDR3 is TGTGCCAGCAGCTCAAATAACAGGGGGAGTGCTTTCTTT. Its translation: CASSSNNRGSAFF. The chain is built from TRBV7-2 and TRBJ1-1; 8 positions agree with TRBD1. Germline V CDR1 and CDR2: SGHTA, FQGNSA. The CDR3 has 13 residues. The trim removed 4 bases at V and 11 bases at J, leaving 9 bases unmatched.

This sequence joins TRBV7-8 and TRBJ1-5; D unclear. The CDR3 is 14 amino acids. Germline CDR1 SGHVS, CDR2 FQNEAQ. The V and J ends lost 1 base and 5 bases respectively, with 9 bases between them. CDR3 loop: CASSLDQRYQPQHF. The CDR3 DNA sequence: TGTGCCAGCAGCTTAGATCAGCGGTATCAGCCCCAGCATTTT.

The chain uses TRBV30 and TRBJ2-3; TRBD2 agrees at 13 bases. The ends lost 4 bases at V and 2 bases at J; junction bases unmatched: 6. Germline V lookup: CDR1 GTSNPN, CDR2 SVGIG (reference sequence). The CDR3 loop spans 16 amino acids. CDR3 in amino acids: CAWTRLAGGHTDTQYF. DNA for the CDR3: TGTGCCTGGACTCGACTAGCGGGGGGACACACAGATACGCAGTATTTT.

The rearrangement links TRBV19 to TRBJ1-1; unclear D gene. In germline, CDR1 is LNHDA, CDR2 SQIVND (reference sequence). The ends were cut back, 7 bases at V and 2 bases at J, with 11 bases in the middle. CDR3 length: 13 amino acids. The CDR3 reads CASMRGFNTEAFF. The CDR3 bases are TGTGCCAGTATGCGGGGATTTAACACTGAAGCTTTCTTT.

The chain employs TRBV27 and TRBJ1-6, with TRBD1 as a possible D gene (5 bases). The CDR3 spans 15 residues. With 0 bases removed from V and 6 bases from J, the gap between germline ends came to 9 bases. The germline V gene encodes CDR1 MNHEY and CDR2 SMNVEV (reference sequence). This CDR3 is CASSLSWGVNSPLHF. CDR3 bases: TGTGCCAGCAGTTTATCGTGGGGGGTTAATTCACCCCTCCACTTT.

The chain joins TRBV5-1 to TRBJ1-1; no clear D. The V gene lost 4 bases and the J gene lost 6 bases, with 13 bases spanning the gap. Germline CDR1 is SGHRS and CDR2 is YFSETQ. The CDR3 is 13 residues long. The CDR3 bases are TGCGCCAGCAGCCTTACAGAAGTGTCTGAAGCTTTCTTT. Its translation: CASSLTEVSEAFF.

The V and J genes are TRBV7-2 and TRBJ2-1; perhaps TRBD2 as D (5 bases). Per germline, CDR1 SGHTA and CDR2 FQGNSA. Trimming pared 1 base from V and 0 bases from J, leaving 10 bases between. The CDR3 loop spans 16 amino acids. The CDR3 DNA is TGTGCCAGCAGCTTAGTACCGGGAAGCTCCTACAATGAGCAGTTCTTC. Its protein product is CASSLVPGSSYNEQFF. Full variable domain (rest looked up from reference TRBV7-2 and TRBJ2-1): GAGVSQSPSNKVTEKGKDVELRCDPISGHTALYWYRQSLGQGLEFLIYFQGNSAPDKSGLPSDRFSAERTGGSVSTLTIQRTQQEDSAVYLCASSLVPGSSYNEQFFGPGTRLTVL.

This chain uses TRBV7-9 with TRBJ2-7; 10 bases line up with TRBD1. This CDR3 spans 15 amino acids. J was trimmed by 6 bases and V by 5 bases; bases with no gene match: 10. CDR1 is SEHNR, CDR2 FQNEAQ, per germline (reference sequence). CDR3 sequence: CASSDSGTGVSEQYF. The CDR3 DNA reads TGTGCCAGCAGCGACTCCGGGACAGGGGTGAGCGAGCAGTACTTC.

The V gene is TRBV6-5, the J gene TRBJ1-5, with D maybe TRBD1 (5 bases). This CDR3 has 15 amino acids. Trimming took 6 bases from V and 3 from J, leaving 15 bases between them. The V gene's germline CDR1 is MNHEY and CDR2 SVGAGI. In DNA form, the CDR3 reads TGTGCCAGCAGGAAGAAGACAGACAACAATCAGCCCCAGCATTTT. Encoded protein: CASRKKTDNNQPQHF.